These T cell receptor beta chains were read from a single sample in a study of T cells expressing NK-cell markers. TCRdb reprocessed the 5' RACE reads and reports one entry per CDR3 protein, with no DNA. This table holds 250,000 to 300,000 distinct CDR3 sequences. The sequenced sample was blood T cells: a sorted CD56 or NKG2C T cell subset, CD4+ or CD8+ T cells, or bulk PBMC T cells (not recorded which). The origin of the receptors is a woman between 18 and 75 years old in good health. Each CDR3 is given with its conserved first and last residue.

j_call v_call cdr3_aa
TRBJ1-1 TRBV20-1 CSAARPADTEAFF
TRBJ2-3 TRBV9 CASQGGAAPDTQYF
TRBJ1-6 TRBV6-5 CASSYLPGPYNSPLHF
TRBJ2-1 TRBV12-3/TRBV12-4 CASTTGSAHEQFF
TRBJ1-2 TRBV9 CASSGTGTPNYGYTF
TRBJ2-3 TRBV4-3 CASSQDLRGDTQYF
TRBJ2-5 TRBV12-3/TRBV12-4 CASSFQGRDQETQYF
TRBJ1-4 TRBV4-3 CASSQVSTGGGEKLFF
TRBJ2-7 TRBV2 CASLPSSGGLSEQYF
TRBJ2-3 TRBV5-1 CASSGPLVSTDTQYF
TRBJ2-1 TRBV5-5 CASTLAGGQRYEQFF
TRBJ2-7 TRBV10-2 CASSEPAESLEQYF
TRBJ2-5 TRBV12-5 CASGLSYQETQYF
TRBJ2-7 TRBV9 CASSSPGGLYEQYF
TRBJ2-7 TRBV5-8 CASMWEGGPYEQYF
TRBJ1-2 TRBV11-2 CASRGGLWGYTF
TRBJ1-6 TRBV18 CASSSSWGSPLHF
TRBJ1-5 TRBV7-2 CASSFVGGGQPQHF
TRBJ1-1 TRBV12-3/TRBV12-4 CASSFPGQGNTEAFF
TRBJ2-3 TRBV12-3/TRBV12-4 CASSLGRFYSTDTQYF
TRBJ2-1 TRBV5-1 CASSSGIQYNEQFF
TRBJ2-3 TRBV7-7 CASSPGQAHTDTQYF
TRBJ2-7 TRBV7-2 CASSPHKSYEQYF
TRBJ2-1 TRBV7-2 CASSRTSGAYNEQFF
TRBJ1-1 TRBV5-6 CASSPTPGTVMGTEAFF
TRBJ2-1 TRBV5-6 CASTYPRSGNEQFF
TRBJ1-2 TRBV6-5 CASSYSGTVANYGYTF
TRBJ2-7 TRBV12-3/TRBV12-4 CASSLLIAGPYEQYF
TRBJ2-2 TRBV3-1 CASSPWDIFTGELFF
TRBJ1-1 TRBV20-1 CSAGLKLNTEAFF
TRBJ1-1 TRBV5-1 CASSLEVTVNTEAFF
TRBJ2-5 TRBV19 CASGRVVGETQYF
TRBJ2-3 TRBV5-1 CASSLERGYTDTQYF
TRBJ2-1 TRBV4-2 CASSQPKGYNEQFF
TRBJ2-5 TRBV20-1 CSSGPSYAGSQETQYF
TRBJ1-2 TRBV20-1 CSARDPRTGGNGYTF
TRBJ2-2 TRBV7-2 CASRRDRVAGELFF
TRBJ1-1 TRBV11-2 CASTQAGTLNTEAFF
TRBJ1-6 TRBV5-1 CASSTTGNGSPLHF
TRBJ1-6 TRBV7-6 CASSQMSSYNSPLHF
TRBJ1-1 TRBV11-3 CASTLGGANTEAFF
TRBJ2-3 TRBV11-2 CASSLEDIRTDTQYF
TRBJ1-1 TRBV20-1 CSGHGNTEAFF
TRBJ1-1 TRBV5-1 CASSRDRRNTEAFF
TRBJ2-3 TRBV18 CASSPSGRAEGDTQYF
TRBJ2-3 TRBV20-1 CSAPRGLAGTADTQYF
TRBJ2-1 TRBV10-3 CANSGNSMDEQFF
TRBJ2-5 TRBV3-1 CASTATSGASTQYF
TRBJ2-2 TRBV12-3/TRBV12-4 CASSLLRPNTGELFF
TRBJ2-2 TRBV5-1 CASSADRGSNTGELFF
TRBJ2-2 TRBV30 CAWSVQGNGELFF
TRBJ1-2 TRBV27 CASRERGGTGGYTF
TRBJ1-1 TRBV30 CAWSMGPEAFF